This TCR beta chain was found in a study of radiation and T cells in renal cell carcinoma. Study overall: Nephrectomy followed 15 Gy stereotactic body radiation by 4 weeks.

Here immunoSEQ multiplex PCR was the method, and the copy in TCRdb shows in-frame clones only, minus some. The sample yields 95,000 to 150,000 clones, around 85% seen once. The sample's time point: blood 2 weeks post-SBRT. Treatment: 15 Gy SBRT to primary tumor, nephrectomy 4 weeks later. The specimen comprised blood, sampled from a patient whose treatment included radiotherapy and nephrectomy. The sequence was obtained from a man aged 50-59 years with renal cell carcinoma.

The CDR3 here is CASSLFTGSSYEQYF. The CDR3, as DNA: TGTGCCAGCAGCTTATTTACAGGGAGTTCCTACGAGCAGTACTTC. This chain joins TRBV7-9 and TRBJ2-7; D is perhaps TRBD1 (6 bases). The CDR3 length is 15 residues. Germline CDR1 and CDR2: SEHNR and FQNEAQ (reference sequence). Trimming removed 2 bases from V and 1 base from J, with 12 bases in between.